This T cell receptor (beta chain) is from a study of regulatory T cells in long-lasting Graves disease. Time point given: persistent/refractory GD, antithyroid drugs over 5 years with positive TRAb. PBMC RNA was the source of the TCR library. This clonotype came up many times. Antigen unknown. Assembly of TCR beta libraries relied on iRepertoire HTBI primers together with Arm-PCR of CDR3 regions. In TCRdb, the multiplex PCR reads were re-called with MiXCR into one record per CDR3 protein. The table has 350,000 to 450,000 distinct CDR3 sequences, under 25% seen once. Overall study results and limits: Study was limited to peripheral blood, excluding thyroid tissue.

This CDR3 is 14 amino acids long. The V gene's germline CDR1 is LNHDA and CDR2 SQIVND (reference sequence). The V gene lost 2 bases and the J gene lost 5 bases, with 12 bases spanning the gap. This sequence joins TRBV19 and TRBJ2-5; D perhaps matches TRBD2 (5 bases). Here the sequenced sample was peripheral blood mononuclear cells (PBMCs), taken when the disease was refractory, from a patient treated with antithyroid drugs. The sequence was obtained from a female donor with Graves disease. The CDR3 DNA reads TGTGCCAGTAGTATACCCGGAGGATGGGAGACCCAGTACTTC. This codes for CASSIPGGWETQYF.